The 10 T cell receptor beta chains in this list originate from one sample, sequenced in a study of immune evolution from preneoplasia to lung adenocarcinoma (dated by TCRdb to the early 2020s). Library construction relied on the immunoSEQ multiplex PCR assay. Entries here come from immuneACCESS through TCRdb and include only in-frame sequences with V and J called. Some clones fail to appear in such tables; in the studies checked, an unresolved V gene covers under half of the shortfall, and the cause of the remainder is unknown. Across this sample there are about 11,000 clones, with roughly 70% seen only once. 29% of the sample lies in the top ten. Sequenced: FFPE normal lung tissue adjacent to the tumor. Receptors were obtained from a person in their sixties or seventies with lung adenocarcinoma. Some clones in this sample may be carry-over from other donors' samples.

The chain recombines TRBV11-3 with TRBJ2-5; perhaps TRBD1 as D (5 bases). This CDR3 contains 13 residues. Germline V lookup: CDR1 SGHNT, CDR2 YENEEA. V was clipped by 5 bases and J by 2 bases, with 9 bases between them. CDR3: CASSIDRQETQYF. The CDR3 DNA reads TGTGCCAGCAGCATTGACAGACAAGAGACCCAGTACTTC. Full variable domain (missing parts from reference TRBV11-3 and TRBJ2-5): EAGVVQSPRYKIIEKKQPVAFWCNPISGHNTLYWYLQNLGQGPELLIRYENEEAVDDSQLPKDRFSAERLKGVDSTLKIQPAELGDSAVYLCASSIDRQETQYFGPGTRLLVL.

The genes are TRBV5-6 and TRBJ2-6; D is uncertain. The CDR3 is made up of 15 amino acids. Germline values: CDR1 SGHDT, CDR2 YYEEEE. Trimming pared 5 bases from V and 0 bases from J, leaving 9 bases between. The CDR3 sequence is CASRPWGSGANVLTF. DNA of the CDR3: TGTGCCAGCAGGCCCTGGGGCTCTGGGGCCAACGTCCTGACTTTC. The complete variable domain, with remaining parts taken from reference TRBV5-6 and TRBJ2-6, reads DAGVTQSPTHLIKTRGQQVTLRCSPKSGHDTVSWYQQALGQGPQFIFQYYEEEERQRGNFPDRFSGHQFPNYSSELNVNALLLGDSALYLCASRPWGSGANVLTFGAGSRLTVL.

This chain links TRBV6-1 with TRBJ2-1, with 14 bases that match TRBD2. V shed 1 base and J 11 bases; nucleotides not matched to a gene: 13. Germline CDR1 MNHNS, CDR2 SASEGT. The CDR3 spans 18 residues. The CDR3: CASSEGGIGLAGGDKQFF. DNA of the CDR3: TGTGCCAGCAGTGAAGGGGGGATTGGACTAGCGGGAGGTGATAAGCAGTTCTTC.

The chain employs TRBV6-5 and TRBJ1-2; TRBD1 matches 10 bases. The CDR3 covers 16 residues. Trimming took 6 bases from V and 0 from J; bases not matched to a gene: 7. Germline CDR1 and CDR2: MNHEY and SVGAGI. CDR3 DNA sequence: TGTGCCAGCAGCTACCAGGGACAGGGGCCTAACTATGGCTACACCTTC. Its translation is CASSYQGQGPNYGYTF.

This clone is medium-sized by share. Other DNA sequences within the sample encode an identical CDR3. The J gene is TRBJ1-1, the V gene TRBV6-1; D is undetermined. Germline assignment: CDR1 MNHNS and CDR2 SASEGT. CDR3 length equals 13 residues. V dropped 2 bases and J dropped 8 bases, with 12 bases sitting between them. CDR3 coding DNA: TGTGCCAGCAGTGAAACAGTAACCACCGAAGCTTTCTTT. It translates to CASSETVTTEAFF.

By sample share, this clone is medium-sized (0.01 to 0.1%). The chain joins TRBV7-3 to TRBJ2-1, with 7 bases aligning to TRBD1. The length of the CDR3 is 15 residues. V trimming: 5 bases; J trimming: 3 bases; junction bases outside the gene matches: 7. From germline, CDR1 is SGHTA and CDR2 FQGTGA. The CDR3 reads CASSARQGVYNEQFF. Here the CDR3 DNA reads TGTGCCAGCAGCGCTCGACAGGGCGTCTACAATGAGCAGTTCTTC.

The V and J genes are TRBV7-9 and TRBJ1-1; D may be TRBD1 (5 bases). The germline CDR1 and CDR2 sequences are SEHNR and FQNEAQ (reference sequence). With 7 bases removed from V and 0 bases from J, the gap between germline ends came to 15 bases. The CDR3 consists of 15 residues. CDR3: CASNNREGLNTEAFF. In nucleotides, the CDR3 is TGTGCCAGCAATAACCGGGAGGGGCTGAACACTGAAGCTTTCTTT.

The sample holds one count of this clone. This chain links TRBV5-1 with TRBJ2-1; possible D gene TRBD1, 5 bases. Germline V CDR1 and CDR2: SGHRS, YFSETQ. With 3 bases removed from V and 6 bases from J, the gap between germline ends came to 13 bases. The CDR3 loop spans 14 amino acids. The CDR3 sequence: CASSSKTASNEQFF. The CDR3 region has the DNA TGCGCCAGCAGCTCCAAGACAGCGAGCAATGAGCAGTTCTTC.

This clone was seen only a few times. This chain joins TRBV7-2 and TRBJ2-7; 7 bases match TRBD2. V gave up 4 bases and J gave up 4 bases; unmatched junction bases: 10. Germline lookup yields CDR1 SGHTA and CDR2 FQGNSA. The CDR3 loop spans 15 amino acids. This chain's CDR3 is CASSSQSGREYEQYF. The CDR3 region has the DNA TGTGCCAGCAGCTCCCAGTCGGGGAGGGAATACGAGCAGTACTTC.

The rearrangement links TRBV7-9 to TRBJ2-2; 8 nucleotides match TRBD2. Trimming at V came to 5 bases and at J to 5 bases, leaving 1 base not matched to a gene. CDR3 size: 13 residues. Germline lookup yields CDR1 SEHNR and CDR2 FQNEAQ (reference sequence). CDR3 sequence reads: CASSPGGTGELFF. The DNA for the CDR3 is TGTGCCAGCAGCCCGGGGGGGACCGGGGAGCTGTTTTTT.